The T cell receptor beta chain under discussion was sequenced for a study of blood T cell repertoires in COVID-19 (dated by TCRdb to the early 2020s). Notes on the research overall: Samples covering the acute and convalescent phases of COVID-19 were provided by collaborators in the United States, Italy and Spain. Deeply sampled blood TCRbeta repertoires from subjects exposed to, actively infected with, or recovered from COVID-19 were included in the dataset. Where available, HLA class I and class II types were taken from metadata supplied by the sample provider and were not determined by assay-based typing. The repertoires were released in a freely available public database meant as a resource for research on the immune response to SARS-CoV-2. The prospective study material was composed of cDNA or gDNA derived from T cells, B-cell-depleted T cells, or PBMCs. The samples were drawn from two sources: the first 160 participants of the ongoing ImmuneRACE study, and 1,254 subjects contributed by 6 global collaborators. Sample metadata almost always included a de-identified subject ID, COVID-19 status, age in years and sex. Broad study findings and their caveats: Clinical and demographic metadata were provided uncurated, with the amount varying by source and participant.

On this clone: No cognate antigen has been identified for it. The record has no base qualities; no much larger clone is one base away.

The collaborating institutions used their own protocols to collect whole blood in K2EDTA tubes. For TCRbeta analysis, collaborators shipped samples as frozen whole blood, isolated PBMCs, or DNA extracted from either of those sample types. The immunoSEQ Assay, a bias-controlled multiplex PCR, was used to amplify TCRbeta CDR3 regions from genomic DNA. The study's own analysis went as follows. Nucleated cell counts per sample were estimated from amplification of reference gene primers within the assay. To quantify the absolute abundance of each unique TCRbeta CDR3 rearrangement, sequence reads were collapsed and filtered. For each sample, productive Simpson clonality was calculated as the square root of Simpson's diversity index across productive rearrangements. The source is immuneACCESS, and TCRdb retained only in-frame sequences with V and J called. Part of the clones is not carried over; for the studies checked, unresolved V genes explain less than half of this, and the remainder is unexplained. The DNA gave D and trimming, while V, J and clone size come from that table. The sample table contains about 210,000 clones; only one count was recorded for 84% of them. The ten biggest clones cover 6% to 8.5% of the sample.

The source of this sequence is a woman aged 45 to 65 with active or convalescent COVID-19. The sample taken for sequencing was peripheral blood.

The CDR3 has the sequence CASSPDRGNYGYTF. The DNA sequence reads TGTGCCAGCTCACCAGACAGGGGAAACTATGGCTACACCTTC. The rearrangement joined TRBV18 to TRBJ1-2; the central 8 bases match TRBD1. Trimming removed 2 bases from V and 2 bases from J; the gene matches leave 1 base unexplained. CDR1 and CDR2, per the germline V gene, are KGHSH and LQKENI. Spanning cysteine to phenylalanine, the CDR3 consists of 14 amino acids. The CDR3 DNA has 42 bases and is translated from base 1.